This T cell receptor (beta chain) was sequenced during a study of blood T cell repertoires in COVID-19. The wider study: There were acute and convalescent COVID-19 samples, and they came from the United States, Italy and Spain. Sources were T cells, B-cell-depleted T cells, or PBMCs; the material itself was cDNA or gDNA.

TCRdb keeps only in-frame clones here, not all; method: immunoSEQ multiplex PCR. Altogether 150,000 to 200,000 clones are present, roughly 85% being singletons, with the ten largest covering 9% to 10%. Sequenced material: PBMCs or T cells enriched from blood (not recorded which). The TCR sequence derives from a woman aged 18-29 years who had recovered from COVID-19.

CDR3 loop: CASSEQVTPFYEQYF. The CDR3 DNA reads TGTGCCAGTAGCGAACAGGTGACACCTTTCTACGAGCAGTACTTC. V usage is TRBV19 and J usage is TRBJ2-7; D is possibly TRBD1 (5 bases). Trimming pared 6 bases from V and 3 bases from J, leaving 18 bases between. The CDR3 runs 15 residues. The germline CDR1 and CDR2 sequences are LNHDA and SQIVND (reference sequence).